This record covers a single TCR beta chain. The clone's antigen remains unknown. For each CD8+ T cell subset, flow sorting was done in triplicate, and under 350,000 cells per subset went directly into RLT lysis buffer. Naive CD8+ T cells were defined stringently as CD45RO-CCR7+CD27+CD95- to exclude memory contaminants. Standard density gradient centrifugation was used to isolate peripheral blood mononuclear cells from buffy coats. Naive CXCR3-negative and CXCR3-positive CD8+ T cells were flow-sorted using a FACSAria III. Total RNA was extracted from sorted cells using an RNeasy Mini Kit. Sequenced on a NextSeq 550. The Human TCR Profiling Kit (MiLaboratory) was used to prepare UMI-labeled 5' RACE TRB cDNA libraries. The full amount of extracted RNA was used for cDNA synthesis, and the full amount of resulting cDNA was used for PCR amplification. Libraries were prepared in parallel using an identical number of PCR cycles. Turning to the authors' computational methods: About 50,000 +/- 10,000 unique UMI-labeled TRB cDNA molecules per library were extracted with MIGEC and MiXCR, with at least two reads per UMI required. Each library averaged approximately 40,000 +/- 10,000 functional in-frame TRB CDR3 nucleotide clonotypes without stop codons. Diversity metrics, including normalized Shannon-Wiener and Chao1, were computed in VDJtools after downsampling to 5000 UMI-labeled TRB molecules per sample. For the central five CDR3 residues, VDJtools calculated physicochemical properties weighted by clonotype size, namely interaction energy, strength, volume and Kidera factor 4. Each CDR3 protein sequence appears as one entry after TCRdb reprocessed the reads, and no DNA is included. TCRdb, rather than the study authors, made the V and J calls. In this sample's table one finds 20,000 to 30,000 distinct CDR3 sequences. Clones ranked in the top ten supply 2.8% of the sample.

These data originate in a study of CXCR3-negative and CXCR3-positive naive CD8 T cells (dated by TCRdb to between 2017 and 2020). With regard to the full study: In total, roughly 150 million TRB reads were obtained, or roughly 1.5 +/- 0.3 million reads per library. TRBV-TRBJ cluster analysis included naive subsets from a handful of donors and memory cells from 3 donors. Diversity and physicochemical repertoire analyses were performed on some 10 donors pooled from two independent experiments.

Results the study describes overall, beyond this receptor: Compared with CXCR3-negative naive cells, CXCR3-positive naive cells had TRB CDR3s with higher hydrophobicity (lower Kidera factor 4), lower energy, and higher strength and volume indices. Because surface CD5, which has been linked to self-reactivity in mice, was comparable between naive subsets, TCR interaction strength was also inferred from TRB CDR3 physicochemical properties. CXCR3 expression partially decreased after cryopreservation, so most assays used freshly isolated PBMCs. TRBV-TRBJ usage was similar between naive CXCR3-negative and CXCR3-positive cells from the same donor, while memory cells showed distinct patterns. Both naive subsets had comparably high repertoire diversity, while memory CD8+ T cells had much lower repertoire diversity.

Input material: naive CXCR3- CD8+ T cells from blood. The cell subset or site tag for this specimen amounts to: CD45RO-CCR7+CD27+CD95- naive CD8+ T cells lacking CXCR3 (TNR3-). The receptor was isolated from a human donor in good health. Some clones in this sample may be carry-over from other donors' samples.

The CDR3 region reads CAISDSQDEQYF. The rearrangement combines TRBV10-3 with TRBJ2-7. Taken from cysteine to phenylalanine, the CDR3 has 12 residues. DNA is not on record. Per the germline V gene, ENHRY is the CDR1 and SYGVKD is the CDR2.